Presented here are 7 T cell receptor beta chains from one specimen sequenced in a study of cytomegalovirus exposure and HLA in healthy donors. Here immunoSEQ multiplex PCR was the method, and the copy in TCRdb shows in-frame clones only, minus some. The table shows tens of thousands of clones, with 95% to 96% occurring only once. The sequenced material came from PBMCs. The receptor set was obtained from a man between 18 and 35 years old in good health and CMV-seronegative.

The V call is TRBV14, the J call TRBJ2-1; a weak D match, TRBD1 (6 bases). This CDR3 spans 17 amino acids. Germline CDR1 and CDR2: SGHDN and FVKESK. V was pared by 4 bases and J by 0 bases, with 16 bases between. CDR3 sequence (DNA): TGTGCCAGCAGCCCCGGGACACACTTCCCCTCCTACAATGAGCAGTTCTTC. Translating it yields CASSPGTHFPSYNEQFF.

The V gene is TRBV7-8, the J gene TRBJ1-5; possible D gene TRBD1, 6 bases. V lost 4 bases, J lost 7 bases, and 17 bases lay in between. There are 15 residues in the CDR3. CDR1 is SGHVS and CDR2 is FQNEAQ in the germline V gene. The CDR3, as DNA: TGTGCCAGCAGCTCATCGGACAGCCCCGGACAGCCCCAGCATTTT. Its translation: CASSSSDSPGQPQHF.

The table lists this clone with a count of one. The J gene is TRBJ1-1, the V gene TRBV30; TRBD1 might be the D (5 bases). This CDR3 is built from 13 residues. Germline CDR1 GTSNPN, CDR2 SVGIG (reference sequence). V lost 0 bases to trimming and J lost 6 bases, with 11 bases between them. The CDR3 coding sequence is TGTGCCTGGAGTGTACATGCAGGGCCTGAAGCTTTCTTT. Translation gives CAWSVHAGPEAFF.

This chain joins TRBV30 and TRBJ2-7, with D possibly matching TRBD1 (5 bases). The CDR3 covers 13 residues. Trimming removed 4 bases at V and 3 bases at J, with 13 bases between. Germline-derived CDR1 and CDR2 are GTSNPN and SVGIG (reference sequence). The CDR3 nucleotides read TGTGCCTGGAACGGTGGACAACTCTACGAGCAGTACTTC. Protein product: CAWNGGQLYEQYF.

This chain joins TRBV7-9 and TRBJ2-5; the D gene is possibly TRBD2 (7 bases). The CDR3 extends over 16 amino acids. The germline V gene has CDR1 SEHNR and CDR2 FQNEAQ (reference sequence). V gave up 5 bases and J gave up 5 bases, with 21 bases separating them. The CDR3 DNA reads TGTGCCAGCAGCCCGAGGTGGGCGGGGGCAGGGGAGACCCAGTACTTC. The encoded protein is CASSPRWAGAGETQYF.

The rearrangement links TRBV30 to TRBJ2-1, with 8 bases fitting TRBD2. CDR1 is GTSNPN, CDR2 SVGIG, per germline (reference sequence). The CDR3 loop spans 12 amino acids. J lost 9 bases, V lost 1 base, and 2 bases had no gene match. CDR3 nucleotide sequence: TGTGCCTGGAGTGATAGCGGGATTGAGCAGTTCTTC. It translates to CAWSDSGIEQFF.

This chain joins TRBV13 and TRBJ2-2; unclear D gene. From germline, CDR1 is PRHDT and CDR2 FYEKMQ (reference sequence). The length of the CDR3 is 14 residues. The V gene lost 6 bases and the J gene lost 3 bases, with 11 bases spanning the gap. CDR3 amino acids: CASSTPIHTGELFF. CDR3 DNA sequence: TGTGCCAGCAGTACACCCATTCACACCGGGGAGCTGTTTTTT.